Each of the 4 T cell receptor beta chains below was sequenced from the same sample in a study of cytomegalovirus exposure and HLA in healthy donors. TCRdb's copy holds only in-frame clones and misses some; the assay was immunoSEQ multiplex PCR. This table has under 150,000 clones, 85% to 90% appearing once. Material for sequencing was PBMCs. The receptors stem from a woman aged 18-29 years in good health and CMV-seropositive.

The chain joins TRBV7-2 to TRBJ2-1; unclear D gene. This CDR3 has 13 amino acids. Trimming stripped 4 bases from V and 3 bases from J, with 7 bases between. CDR1 SGHTA and CDR2 FQGNSA come from the germline V gene. This CDR3 reads CASSSYHYNEQFF. The DNA of the CDR3 is TGTGCCAGCAGCTCCTACCACTACAATGAGCAGTTCTTC.

The J gene is TRBJ1-3, the V gene TRBV11-3; D not resolved. The V end was cut by 9 bases, the J end by 4 bases, with 10 bases between. In germline, CDR1 is SGHNT, CDR2 YENEEA. This CDR3 has 12 amino acids. DNA of the CDR3: TGTGCCAGTAGTGTCGCGGGAAACACCATATATTTT. As protein: CASSVAGNTIYF.

The CDR3 DNA sequence: TGTGCCAGCAGCCGTACGGAGTTATATGGCTACACCTTC. Translated: CASSRTELYGYTF. The chain combines TRBV5-6 with TRBJ1-2; D is unresolved. The germline CDR1 and CDR2 sequences are SGHDT and YYEEEE. V was trimmed by 4 bases and J by 5 bases, leaving 12 bases between them. This CDR3 has 13 amino acids. Full variable domain (remainder filled in from reference TRBV5-6 and TRBJ1-2): DAGVTQSPTHLIKTRGQQVTLRCSPKSGHDTVSWYQQALGQGPQFIFQYYEEEERQRGNFPDRFSGHQFPNYSSELNVNALLLGDSALYLCASSRTELYGYTFGSGTRLTVV.

V usage is TRBV5-1 and J usage is TRBJ2-1, with 9 bases matching TRBD2. V trimming: 2 bases; J trimming: 1 base; junction bases outside the gene matches: 4. Germline values: CDR1 SGHRS, CDR2 YFSETQ. The CDR3 covers 16 residues. CDR3 coding DNA: TGCGCCAGCAGCTTCGTTGCGGGAGGGTCCTACAATGAGCAGTTCTTC. Translation: CASSFVAGGSYNEQFF. Filled out from reference TRBV5-1 and TRBJ2-1, the complete variable domain reads KAGVTQTPRYLIKTRGQQVTLSCSPISGHRSVSWYQQTPGQGLQFLFEYFSETQRNKGNFPGRFSGRQFSNSRSEMNVSTLELGDSALYLCASSFVAGGSYNEQFFGPGTRLTVL.